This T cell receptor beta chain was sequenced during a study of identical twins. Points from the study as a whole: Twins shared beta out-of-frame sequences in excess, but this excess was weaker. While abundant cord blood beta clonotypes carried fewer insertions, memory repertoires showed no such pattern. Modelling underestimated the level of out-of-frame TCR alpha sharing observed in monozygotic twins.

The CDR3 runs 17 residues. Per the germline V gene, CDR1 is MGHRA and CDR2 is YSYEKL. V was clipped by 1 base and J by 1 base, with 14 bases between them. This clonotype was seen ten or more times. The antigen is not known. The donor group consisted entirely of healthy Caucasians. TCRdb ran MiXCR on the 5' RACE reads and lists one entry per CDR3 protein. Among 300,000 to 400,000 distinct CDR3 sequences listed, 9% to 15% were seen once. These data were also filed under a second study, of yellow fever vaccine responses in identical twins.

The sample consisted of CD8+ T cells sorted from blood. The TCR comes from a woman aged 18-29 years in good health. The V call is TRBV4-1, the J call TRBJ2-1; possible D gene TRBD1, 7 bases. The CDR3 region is CASSQGQGGESYNEQFF. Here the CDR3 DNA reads TGCGCCAGCAGCCAAGGACAGGGCGGGGAATCCTACAATGAGCAGTTCTTC.